This TCR beta chain originates from a study of cytomegalovirus exposure and HLA in healthy donors. A remark on this clone: What it binds is not known.

Germline V CDR1 and CDR2: SGHAT, FQNNGV. The ends lost 0 bases at V and 5 bases at J; junction bases unmatched: 1. The CDR3 has 14 amino acids. Vbeta (60) and Jbeta (13) primers were used in the PCR. Profiling relied on immunoSEQ multiplex PCR, and the TCRdb table lists in-frame clones only, not all of them. Of 95,000 to 150,000 clones listed, approximately 72% are singletons. Notes on the study in general: An apparent linkage of common viral pathogens to several of the most significant clusters emerged in a later analysis. The majority of CMV-associated TCR beta chains were reported as apparently HLA-restricted in a later analysis.

The genes are TRBV11-2 and TRBJ2-7, with 10 bases fitting TRBD1. The TCR comes from a woman in her forties in good health and CMV-seropositive. Specimen: PBMCs. CDR3 sequence reads: CASSLDGQGDEQYF. The CDR3 nucleotides read TGTGCCAGCAGCTTAGACGGACAGGGGGACGAGCAGTACTTC.